The text below deals with one TCR beta chain. The antigen remains unidentified. The data were obtained in a study of OX40 agonist ivuxolimab in advanced cancers. Study as a whole: Hepatocellular carcinoma, melanoma, renal cell or head and neck cancer occurred in dose-escalation patients. Averaging roughly 60 years in age, with a range of 23 to 79, the cohort was about 86% male. Study-level findings and limits: Clonal expansion among partial responders at 0.1-3.0 mg/kg ranked near the lowest. Low normalized T-cell clonal expansion was additionally recorded for some nonresponders.

Produced via immunoSEQ multiplex PCR; TCRdb's table is partial and in-frame only. The data contain tens of thousands of clones, around 86% of them singletons. This CDR3 has 18 amino acids. The sequences come from CD4+ or CD8+ T cells sorted from blood, collected in a trial of the OX40 agonist ivuxolimab. The source is an adult with an advanced solid tumor such as melanoma, head and neck, liver or kidney cancer. The V gene is TRBV21-1, the J gene TRBJ2-1; no check of the table's D call, TRBD1, against the DNA was made. TRBV21-1 is designated a pseudogene. The CDR3 sequence: CASSSGRTGDIKYNEQFF. CDR3 DNA sequence: TGTGCCAGCAGCAGCGGAAGGACAGGGGATATCAAGTACAATGAGCAGTTCTTC.